The rows below give T cell receptor beta chains drawn from one sample of a study of shared clonotypes between healthy human individuals. Method: immunoSEQ multiplex PCR; TCRdb's copy keeps in-frame clones and lacks some. This table holds about 180,000 clones, over 80% found once. What was sequenced was naive CD4+ T cells sorted from blood. The origin of the receptors is a young woman in good health. Both conserved end residues are part of each CDR3. D genes are given only for firm matches. A row's size may be missing; if present it is once, few, many or a size class.

CDR3 DNA: TGTGCCATCAGGTCGATGGGACAGGGAACCAACTATGGCTACACCTTC
CDR3 protein: CAIRSMGQGTNYGYTF
clone size: .
D gene: TRBD1
V gene: TRBV10-3
J gene: TRBJ1-2

CDR3 DNA: TGTGCCAGCAGTCTGACTGCGGGAGTATTCGAGCAGTACTTC
CDR3 protein: CASSLTAGVFEQYF
clone size: .
D gene: TRBD2
V gene: TRBV28
J gene: TRBJ2-7

CDR3 DNA: TGTGCCAGCAACGACGCGACTCACATGAACACCGGGGAGCTGTTTTTT
CDR3 protein: CASNDATHMNTGELFF
clone size: .
D gene: .
V gene: TRBV6-6
J gene: TRBJ2-2

CDR3 DNA: TGTGCCAGCAGCCCTGGACTAACCGGAGATACGCAGTATTTT
CDR3 protein: CASSPGLTGDTQYF
clone size: .
D gene: .
V gene: TRBV7-7
J gene: TRBJ2-3

CDR3 DNA: TGCGCCAGCAGCCAAGGCCCGTCGGATACAGATACGCAGTATTTT
CDR3 protein: CASSQGPSDTDTQYF
clone size: .
D gene: .
V gene: TRBV4-1
J gene: TRBJ2-3

CDR3 DNA: TGTGCCAGCAGCGCGGGACTAGCGGGAATATACGAGCAGTACTTC
CDR3 protein: CASSAGLAGIYEQYF
clone size: .
D gene: TRBD2
V gene: TRBV11-2
J gene: TRBJ2-7

CDR3 DNA: TGTGCCAGCAGTGCGGGACCCTACGAGCAGTACTTC
CDR3 protein: CASSAGPYEQYF
clone size: .
D gene: .
V gene: TRBV27
J gene: TRBJ2-7

CDR3 DNA: TGCAGCGTTTGGACTAGCGGGAGGACCAGGCGGGAGACCCAGTACTTC
CDR3 protein: CSVWTSGRTRRETQYF
clone size: .
D gene: TRBD2
V gene: TRBV29-1
J gene: TRBJ2-5

CDR3 DNA: TGCGCCAGCAGTCAAGGATGTCGGGGTGCGAACACTGAAGCTTTCTTT
CDR3 protein: CASSQGCRGANTEAFF
clone size: once
D gene: .
V gene: TRBV23-1
J gene: TRBJ1-1

CDR3 DNA: TGTGCCAGTAGAGACAGGTACGAGCAGTACTTC
CDR3 protein: CASRDRYEQYF
clone size: .
D gene: .
V gene: TRBV19
J gene: TRBJ2-7

CDR3 DNA: TGCAGCGTTGCGGACTACGAGCAGTACTTC
CDR3 protein: CSVADYEQYF
clone size: .
D gene: .
V gene: TRBV29-1
J gene: TRBJ2-7

CDR3 DNA: TGTGCCAGCTCACCACTCGCGGAGAACACCGGGGAGCTGTTTTTT
CDR3 protein: CASSPLAENTGELFF
clone size: .
D gene: .
V gene: TRBV18
J gene: TRBJ2-2

CDR3 DNA: TGTGCCAGCAGCCCCCCCGGGACTGTGAACACTGAAGCTTTCTTT
CDR3 protein: CASSPPGTVNTEAFF
clone size: .
D gene: .
V gene: TRBV9
J gene: TRBJ1-1

CDR3 DNA: TGCAGCGTTTCTCAGGGGTTGGAGAGCGAGCAGTACTTC
CDR3 protein: CSVSQGLESEQYF
clone size: .
D gene: .
V gene: TRBV29-1
J gene: TRBJ2-7

CDR3 DNA: TGTGCCACCAGCAGAGCCGGACTAGCGGCAGGCGGTTGGACCACCGGGGAGCTGTTTTTT
CDR3 protein: CATSRAGLAAGGWTTGELFF
clone size: .
D gene: TRBD2
V gene: TRBV15
J gene: TRBJ2-2

CDR3 DNA: TGTGCCAGTAGTATCCCGGGACAGGGGAAGGGCACTGAAGCTTTCTTT
CDR3 protein: CASSIPGQGKGTEAFF
clone size: .
D gene: TRBD1
V gene: TRBV19
J gene: TRBJ1-1

CDR3 DNA: TGTGCCAGCAGCTTAGGGGCTAGCGGGAGAATGGATACGCAGTATTTT
CDR3 protein: CASSLGASGRMDTQYF
clone size: once
D gene: TRBD2
V gene: TRBV11-3
J gene: TRBJ2-3

CDR3 DNA: TGTGCCAGCAGCGACAGGGGAGAATTTGGCTACACCTTC
CDR3 protein: CASSDRGEFGYTF
clone size: .
D gene: TRBD1
V gene: TRBV2
J gene: TRBJ1-2

CDR3 DNA: TGTGCCATCAGTGGGGAAAGGGTCACAGATACGCAGTATTTT
CDR3 protein: CAISGERVTDTQYF
clone size: .
D gene: .
V gene: TRBV10-3
J gene: TRBJ2-3

CDR3 DNA: TGTGCCACCAGCGGGACAGGGACGAACTATGGCTACACCTTC
CDR3 protein: CATSGTGTNYGYTF
clone size: .
D gene: TRBD1
V gene: TRBV15
J gene: TRBJ1-2

CDR3 DNA: TGCGCCAGCAGTGAGTCGTCTACCACAGGGGGTGAGGATGGCTACACCTTC
CDR3 protein: CASSESSTTGGEDGYTF
clone size: few
D gene: TRBD1
V gene: TRBV10-1
J gene: TRBJ1-2

CDR3 DNA: TGCGCCAGCAGCTTTTTGTCTAGCGGGAGCTCCTACGAGCAGTACTTC
CDR3 protein: CASSFLSSGSSYEQYF
clone size: .
D gene: TRBD2
V gene: TRBV5-1
J gene: TRBJ2-7

CDR3 DNA: TGTGCCAGCAGCGTAGCACAGAACTATGGCTACACCTTC
CDR3 protein: CASSVAQNYGYTF
clone size: .
D gene: .
V gene: TRBV9
J gene: TRBJ1-2

CDR3 DNA: TGTGCCAGCAGCCAACGCTCAGATACGCAGTATTTT
CDR3 protein: CASSQRSDTQYF
clone size: .
D gene: .
V gene: TRBV14
J gene: TRBJ2-3

CDR3 DNA: TGTGCCAGCAGCTTAGATCAGTACATTCAGTACTTC
CDR3 protein: CASSLDQYIQYF
clone size: .
D gene: .
V gene: TRBV11-2
J gene: TRBJ2-4

CDR3 DNA: TGCGCCAGCAGCTCTTCGACTAGCGGGGTTAATGAGCAGTTCTTC
CDR3 protein: CASSSSTSGVNEQFF
clone size: .
D gene: TRBD2
V gene: TRBV5-1
J gene: TRBJ2-1

CDR3 DNA: TGCGCCAGCAGCTTGGCCAGGGGTCCCCTCATGAACACTGAAGCTTTCTTT
CDR3 protein: CASSLARGPLMNTEAFF
clone size: once
D gene: .
V gene: TRBV5-1
J gene: TRBJ1-1

CDR3 DNA: TGTGCCAGCAGCCGAGACCAATCCTACGAGCAGTACTTC
CDR3 protein: CASSRDQSYEQYF
clone size: once
D gene: .
V gene: TRBV6-6
J gene: TRBJ2-7

CDR3 DNA: TGTGCCAGCAGGAACTTGGGGTTTGGGGAGACAGGGAAACTTAAAGGGTACGAGCAGTACTTC
CDR3 protein: CASRNLGFGETGKLKGYEQYF
clone size: once
D gene: TRBD1
V gene: TRBV13
J gene: TRBJ2-7

CDR3 DNA: TGTGCCAGCAGTCGGGGCGACAGGGTCTCCTACGAGCAGTACTTC
CDR3 protein: CASSRGDRVSYEQYF
clone size: .
D gene: TRBD1
V gene: TRBV28
J gene: TRBJ2-7

CDR3 DNA: TGTGCCAGCGCCAGTCTGAACACCAATCAGCCCCAGCATTTT
CDR3 protein: CASASLNTNQPQHF
clone size: once
D gene: .
V gene: TRBV19
J gene: TRBJ1-5

CDR3 DNA: TGCGCCAGCAGTCTGAGTAGTAGCACTGAAGCTTTCTTT
CDR3 protein: CASSLSSSTEAFF
clone size: .
D gene: .
V gene: TRBV10-1
J gene: TRBJ1-1

CDR3 DNA: TGTGCCAGTAGGGGGCAGGGGCAAGAGACCCAGTACTTC
CDR3 protein: CASRGQGQETQYF
clone size: .
D gene: .
V gene: TRBV19
J gene: TRBJ2-5

CDR3 DNA: TGTGCCACCAGCAGAGAGGGACAGCCAAATGAAAAACTGTTTTTT
CDR3 protein: CATSREGQPNEKLFF
clone size: once
D gene: TRBD1
V gene: TRBV15
J gene: TRBJ1-4

CDR3 DNA: TGTGCCAGCAGCTCAACGGTAGAGCGGGTTATCAATGAGCAGTTCTTC
CDR3 protein: CASSSTVERVINEQFF
clone size: .
D gene: .
V gene: TRBV7-9
J gene: TRBJ2-1

CDR3 DNA: TGTGCCAGCAGTGAACTGGGGAATCAGCCCCAGCATTTT
CDR3 protein: CASSELGNQPQHF
clone size: .
D gene: .
V gene: TRBV2
J gene: TRBJ1-5

CDR3 DNA: TGTGCCAGCAGTTACTCGGCCTCCTGGTACGGTCAGCCCCAGCATTTT
CDR3 protein: CASSYSASWYGQPQHF
clone size: .
D gene: .
V gene: TRBV6-5
J gene: TRBJ1-5

CDR3 DNA: TGTGCCTGGAGTGGCCCCGGACAGTTGGATCAGCCCCAGCATTTT
CDR3 protein: CAWSGPGQLDQPQHF
clone size: .
D gene: .
V gene: TRBV30
J gene: TRBJ1-5

CDR3 DNA: TGTGCCAGCAGCTCGAACCTTGAAGCTTTCTTT
CDR3 protein: CASSSNLEAFF
clone size: .
D gene: .
V gene: TRBV6-1
J gene: TRBJ1-1

CDR3 DNA: TGTGCCAGCAGTTACAGGGGGGATTCCTACGAGCAGTACTTC
CDR3 protein: CASSYRGDSYEQYF
clone size: .
D gene: .
V gene: TRBV6-5
J gene: TRBJ2-7

CDR3 DNA: TGTGCCAGCAGCCCTACTCGCCCCTACGAGCAGTACTTC
CDR3 protein: CASSPTRPYEQYF
clone size: .
D gene: .
V gene: TRBV7-2
J gene: TRBJ2-7

CDR3 DNA: TGTGCCACCCAACAGGGGCCCCTCTACGAGCAGTACTTC
CDR3 protein: CATQQGPLYEQYF
clone size: .
D gene: TRBD1
V gene: TRBV19
J gene: TRBJ2-7

CDR3 DNA: TGTGCCAGCTCACCTGCTGGGAGGAACACTGAAGCTTTCTTT
CDR3 protein: CASSPAGRNTEAFF
clone size: .
D gene: .
V gene: TRBV18
J gene: TRBJ1-1

CDR3 DNA: TGCGCCAGCAGCCCCGGGAGAACCGCCTACGAGCAGTACTTC
CDR3 protein: CASSPGRTAYEQYF
clone size: .
D gene: .
V gene: TRBV4-1
J gene: TRBJ2-7

CDR3 DNA: TGTGCTAGTGGTTTGGTAGGCGTCAATGAGCAGTTCTTC
CDR3 protein: CASGLVGVNEQFF
clone size: .
D gene: .
V gene: TRBV12-5
J gene: TRBJ2-1

CDR3 DNA: TGTGCCAGTAGCGAACGACTAGCGGGAGTTCGCACAGATACGCAGTATTTT
CDR3 protein: CASSERLAGVRTDTQYF
clone size: .
D gene: TRBD2
V gene: TRBV19
J gene: TRBJ2-3

CDR3 DNA: TGTGCCAGCAGCTTAGCGGGGAGGGACCACGAAAACACCATATATTTT
CDR3 protein: CASSLAGRDHENTIYF
clone size: .
D gene: .
V gene: TRBV7-9
J gene: TRBJ1-3

CDR3 DNA: TGCAGCGTCGGTTCAGCGAGCTCCTACGAGCAGTACTTC
CDR3 protein: CSVGSASSYEQYF
clone size: few
D gene: .
V gene: TRBV29-1
J gene: TRBJ2-7

CDR3 DNA: TGCAGTGCTAGAAATACGCAGTATTTT
CDR3 protein: CSARNTQYF
clone size: .
D gene: .
V gene: TRBV20-1
J gene: TRBJ2-3

CDR3 DNA: TGCGCCAGCAGCCAAGTATTCAGTGGGACAGACTCCTACGAGCAGTACTTC
CDR3 protein: CASSQVFSGTDSYEQYF
clone size: .
D gene: TRBD1
V gene: TRBV4-1
J gene: TRBJ2-7

CDR3 DNA: TGCAGCGTTGAAGGACTCCACAATGAGCAGTTCTTC
CDR3 protein: CSVEGLHNEQFF
clone size: .
D gene: .
V gene: TRBV29-1
J gene: TRBJ2-1

CDR3 DNA: TGTGCCAGCAGCACGGGACAGGGGGTAGCCGAGCAGTACTTC
CDR3 protein: CASSTGQGVAEQYF
clone size: .
D gene: TRBD1
V gene: TRBV28
J gene: TRBJ2-7

CDR3 DNA: TGTGCCAGCTCACGGGGGACGGGGGCCTACGAGCAGTACTTC
CDR3 protein: CASSRGTGAYEQYF
clone size: .
D gene: .
V gene: TRBV18
J gene: TRBJ2-7

CDR3 DNA: TGTGCCAGCAGCCAGCCGGGCACAAGGGCTGGCTACACCTTC
CDR3 protein: CASSQPGTRAGYTF
clone size: .
D gene: .
V gene: TRBV7-2
J gene: TRBJ1-2

CDR3 DNA: TGCAGCGTTGAAGATGGGTATGATGAGCAGTTCTTC
CDR3 protein: CSVEDGYDEQFF
clone size: .
D gene: .
V gene: TRBV29-1
J gene: TRBJ2-1

CDR3 DNA: TGTGCCAGCAGCAAAAGGCTCTCAGCGGACTTACCCTACAATGAGCAGTTCTTC
CDR3 protein: CASSKRLSADLPYNEQFF
clone size: .
D gene: .
V gene: TRBV21-1
J gene: TRBJ2-1

CDR3 DNA: TGCGCCAGCAGTCAATTTCCAGGACAGGGCCACTACGAGCAGTACTTC
CDR3 protein: CASSQFPGQGHYEQYF
clone size: .
D gene: TRBD1
V gene: TRBV23-1
J gene: TRBJ2-7

CDR3 DNA: TGCGCCAGCGAGACCTACACCGGGGAGCTGTTTTTT
CDR3 protein: CASETYTGELFF
clone size: .
D gene: .
V gene: TRBV23-1
J gene: TRBJ2-2

CDR3 DNA: TGTGCCAGCAGCTTAGCATACAGGGACGGGCAGTACTTC
CDR3 protein: CASSLAYRDGQYF
clone size: .
D gene: .
V gene: TRBV7-8
J gene: TRBJ2-5

CDR3 DNA: TGTGCCAGCAGCCCCGGGACTAGCTACGAGCAGTACTTC
CDR3 protein: CASSPGTSYEQYF
clone size: .
D gene: TRBD2
V gene: TRBV7-3
J gene: TRBJ2-7